These 30 T cell receptor beta chains share one sample of origin, sequenced in a study of radiotherapy plus CTLA-4 blockade in lung cancer. This table comes from immunoSEQ multiplex PCR, and its TCRdb copy is limited to in-frame clones, with some not included. The repertoire holds some 52,000 clones, with around 85% as singletons. The specimen was peripheral blood, collected from a patient treated with radiotherapy plus ipilimumab. These receptors came from a human donor with non-small cell lung cancer who had a partial response to radiotherapy plus ipilimumab.

The J gene is TRBJ2-7, the V gene TRBV9, with 8 bases aligning to TRBD1. Losses at the gene ends were 0 bases for V and 2 bases for J; bases not matched to a gene: 7. This CDR3 has 16 residues. Germline loops: CDR1 SGDLS, CDR2 YYNGEE. CDR3 DNA: TGTGCCAGCAGCGTAGGCCCCGGGACAGGACCCTACGAGCAGTACTTC. Translating it yields CASSVGPGTGPYEQYF.

This chain connects TRBV2 to TRBJ1-5; unclear D gene. The V gene lost 6 bases and the J gene lost 0 bases, with 6 bases spanning the gap. The germline CDR1 and CDR2 sequences are SNHLY and FYNNEI. CDR3 length: 13 amino acids. The CDR3, as DNA: TGTGCCAGCAGGGAATATAGCAATCAGCCCCAGCATTTT. This gives the protein CASREYSNQPQHF. Together with reference TRBV2 and TRBJ1-5, the CDR3 gives the full variable domain: EPEVTQTPSHQVTQMGQEVILRCVPISNHLYFYWYRQILGQKVEFLVSFYNNEISEKSEIFDDQFSVERPDGSNFTLKIRSTKLEDSAMYFCASREYSNQPQHFGDGTRLSIL.

This clone occurred once. The chain links TRBV21-1 to TRBJ2-1; the D call TRBD2 from the table was never checked on the DNA. TRBV21-1 is reported as a pseudogene. There are 18 residues in the CDR3. CDR3 in DNA: TGTGCCAGCAGCAAAGAGGTTAGCGGGGGTAGCTCCTACAATGAGCAGTTCTTC. Translation gives CASSKEVSGGSSYNEQFF.

This clone was found a few times. This chain uses TRBV13 with TRBJ1-4; D remains ambiguous. The CDR3 consists of 12 residues. The germline V gene encodes CDR1 PRHDT and CDR2 FYEKMQ (reference sequence). Trimming shortened V by 6 bases and J by 2 bases, and 4 bases separated the two germline ends. DNA of the CDR3: TGTGCCAGCAGACTTACTAATGAAAAACTGTTTTTT. The encoded protein is CASRLTNEKLFF.

The chain carries TRBV6-6 and TRBJ2-5; TRBD1 matches 8 bases. There are 13 residues in the CDR3. Germline CDR1 is MNHNY and CDR2 is SVGAGI (reference sequence). V trimming: 4 bases; J trimming: 7 bases; junction bases outside the gene matches: 5. The CDR3 spells CASSSGTGGTQYF. The CDR3 DNA follows: TGTGCCAGCAGTTCTGGGACAGGCGGGACCCAGTACTTC.

The chain couples TRBV5-1 to TRBJ2-7, with 10 bases identical to TRBD1. The CDR3 is 16 amino acids. Germline assignment: CDR1 SGHRS and CDR2 YFSETQ. V shed 3 bases and J 4 bases; nucleotides not matched to a gene: 10. The CDR3 protein is CASSSLGQGDGYEQYF. The CDR3 region has the DNA TGCGCCAGCAGCTCCCTTGGACAGGGGGACGGGTACGAGCAGTACTTC.

The V call is TRBV10-3, the J call TRBJ1-1, with D perhaps TRBD1 (6 bases). Trimming took 5 bases from V and 6 from J, leaving 16 bases between them. The CDR3 sequence is 14 residues long. From germline, CDR1 is ENHRY and CDR2 SYGVKD. This CDR3 reads CAISMRQDSAEAFF. The CDR3 DNA is TGTGCCATCAGTATGCGACAGGACTCCGCTGAAGCTTTCTTT.

The V call is TRBV28, the J call TRBJ1-2; 7 nucleotides agree with TRBD1. The CDR3 spans 15 residues. Germline V gives CDR1 MDHEN, CDR2 SYDVKM. V lost 3 bases, J lost 1 base, and 5 bases stayed unmatched. CDR3 bases: TGTGCCAGCAGTTTGCTGACAGGGCTTAACTATGGCTACACCTTC. Protein sequence: CASSLLTGLNYGYTF.

The CDR3 DNA is TGTGCCAGCAGGGAGAGCTCTGGAAACACCATATATTTT. Protein: CASRESSGNTIYF. The chain employs TRBV27 and TRBJ1-3, with unresolved D. The CDR3 extends over 13 amino acids. V was cut by 6 bases and J by 0 bases, with 6 bases left in between. Germline V gives CDR1 MNHEY, CDR2 SMNVEV (reference sequence).

The chain employs TRBV5-5 and TRBJ1-4; a weak D match, TRBD1 (6 bases). This CDR3 has 16 amino acids. Per germline, CDR1 SGHKS and CDR2 YYEKEE (reference sequence). V was pared by 3 bases and J by 8 bases, with 20 bases between. CDR3 sequence: CASSSPPQGIGEKLFF. DNA of the CDR3: TGTGCCAGCAGCTCCCCGCCCCAGGGGATCGGCGAAAAACTGTTTTTT.

The chain employs TRBV5-1 and TRBJ1-4; the D gene is possibly TRBD1 (5 bases). The CDR3 loop spans 14 amino acids. The germline V and J ends were trimmed by 7 bases and 6 bases, with 16 bases remaining between them. The germline gives CDR1 SGHRS, CDR2 YFSETQ. CDR3 in amino acids: CASAPGRLDEKLFF. CDR3 DNA: TGCGCCAGCGCCCCAGGGCGGTTGGATGAAAAACTGTTTTTT.

The rearrangement links TRBV5-6 to TRBJ2-5; weak D call: TRBD1 (5 bases). The CDR3 is 14 amino acids. Germline CDR1 reads SGHDT; CDR2 reads YYEEEE. V lost 0 bases to trimming and J lost 3 bases, with 9 bases between them. CDR3 loop: CASSLVVREETQYF. The CDR3 bases are TGTGCCAGCAGCTTGGTGGTCAGGGAAGAGACCCAGTACTTC.

The rearrangement joins TRBV28 to TRBJ2-2; 9 bases map to TRBD1. CDR3 length equals 15 residues. Germline assignment: CDR1 MDHEN and CDR2 SYDVKM. The ends lost 5 bases at V and 0 bases at J; junction bases unmatched: 1. CDR3 protein: CASSTGGANTGELFF. DNA for the CDR3: TGTGCCAGCAGTACAGGGGGCGCGAACACCGGGGAGCTGTTTTTT.

J is TRBJ1-2 and V is TRBV19; 7 nucleotides line up with TRBD1. Germline CDR1 and CDR2: LNHDA and SQIVND (reference sequence). The CDR3 has 14 residues. Unmatched junction bases numbered 5, after V lost 6 bases and J lost 1 base. This CDR3 is CASSRQGVNYGYTF. The CDR3 coding sequence is TGTGCCAGTAGCCGACAGGGAGTTAACTATGGCTACACCTTC.

The V call is TRBV9, the J call TRBJ2-7, with TRBD2 matching 7 bases. Germline CDR1 reads SGDLS; CDR2 reads YYNGEE. Germline trimming cut 0 bases from V and 3 bases from J; bases unmatched to any gene: 9. This CDR3 comprises 16 residues. The CDR3 region is CASSVGPGGNLYEQYF. CDR3 sequence (DNA): TGTGCCAGCAGCGTAGGTCCGGGGGGAAACCTCTACGAGCAGTACTTC.

The chain joins TRBV19 to TRBJ2-3; 13 bases fit TRBD2. This CDR3 has 17 amino acids. From germline, CDR1 is LNHDA and CDR2 SQIVND (reference sequence). After removal of 5 bases from V and 4 bases from J, the junction contained 9 bases not matched to a gene. CDR3 sequence: CASSGATSGGAPDTQYF. In nucleotides, the CDR3 is TGTGCCAGTAGTGGGGCCACTAGCGGGGGGGCCCCAGATACGCAGTATTTT. Combining the CDR3 with reference TRBV19 and TRBJ2-3 gives the whole variable domain DGGITQSPKYLFRKEGQNVTLSCEQNLNHDAMYWYRQDPGQGLRLIYYSQIVNDFQKGDIAEGYSVSREKKESFPLTVTSAQKNPTAFYLCASSGATSGGAPDTQYFGPGTRLTVL.

The J gene is TRBJ2-3, the V gene TRBV5-6; 13 nucleotides align to TRBD2. CDR1 is SGHDT and CDR2 is YYEEEE in the germline V gene. V shed 4 bases and J 4 bases; nucleotides not matched to a gene: 3. The CDR3 extends over 15 amino acids. The CDR3 reads CASSQGLAGPDTQYF. CDR3 DNA: TGTGCCAGCAGCCAGGGACTAGCGGGGCCAGATACGCAGTATTTT.

The chain recombines TRBV19 with TRBJ2-1, with 9 positions matching TRBD1. Trimming took 5 bases from V and 4 from J; bases not matched to a gene: 9. Germline V gene data show CDR1 as LNHDA and CDR2 as SQIVND (reference sequence). The CDR3 spans 16 residues. CDR3 in amino acids: CASSAATGGGYNEQFF. The CDR3 nucleotides are TGTGCCAGTAGTGCTGCGACAGGGGGAGGGTACAATGAGCAGTTCTTC.

In this sample, this clone turned up a few times. V and J are TRBV2 and TRBJ2-5, with D possibly matching TRBD2 (6 bases). Germline CDR1 and CDR2: SNHLY and FYNNEI. There are 14 residues in the CDR3. V was clipped by 2 bases and J by 5 bases, with 12 bases between them. The CDR3 bases are TGTGCCAGCAGTGAACCGGGACGGGGGGAGACCCAGTACTTC. Protein: CASSEPGRGETQYF.

This chain uses TRBV9 with TRBJ2-5; 8 bases are shared with TRBD1. The last part of the DNA fits TRBJ2-7 better; the J call may be wrong. Germline V lookup: CDR1 SGDLS, CDR2 YYNGEE. The CDR3 has 14 amino acids. The CDR3 sequence: CASSGPGRGREQYF. CDR3 nucleotides: TGTGCCAGCAGCGGGCCGGGCAGGGGGCGCGAGCAGTACTTC.

This chain connects TRBV30 to TRBJ1-2, with D uncertain. Trimming pared 2 bases from V and 1 base from J, leaving 8 bases between. The CDR3 has 13 amino acids. Per germline, CDR1 GTSNPN and CDR2 SVGIG (reference sequence). CDR3 sequence reads: CAWSHSGNYGYTF. The CDR3 nucleotides read TGTGCCTGGAGTCATTCGGGTAACTATGGCTACACCTTC.

This chain connects TRBV19 to TRBJ1-6, with D tentatively TRBD1 (5 bases). The CDR3 has 15 amino acids. Germline CDR1 LNHDA, CDR2 SQIVND (reference sequence). The V and J ends lost 7 bases and 10 bases respectively, with 20 bases between them. The CDR3 sequence: CASTPRALEGSPLHF. CDR3 nucleotide sequence: TGTGCCAGTACTCCGCGGGCCTTGGAGGGGTCACCCCTCCACTTT.

The chain recombines TRBV5-1 with TRBJ1-2, with D maybe TRBD1 (6 bases). In germline, CDR1 is SGHRS, CDR2 YFSETQ. CDR3 size: 17 residues. The V end lost 0 bases, the J end lost 5 bases, and 20 bases lay between the germline ends. The DNA for the CDR3 is TGCGCCAGCAGCTTGGCCAATAGGGCAGGGGATAGGTATGGCTACACCTTC. It yields the protein CASSLANRAGDRYGYTF.

In this sample, this clone turned up a few times. The chain couples TRBV5-6 to TRBJ1-2; a weak D match, TRBD1 (6 bases). V dropped 5 bases and J dropped 4 bases, with 9 bases sitting between them. Germline CDR1 reads SGHDT; CDR2 reads YYEEEE. The CDR3 consists of 12 residues. CDR3 nucleotide sequence: TGTGCCAGCAGGGGACAAAGCTATGGCTACACCTTC. It yields the protein CASRGQSYGYTF.

J is TRBJ2-3 and V is TRBV14, with 9 positions matching TRBD2. The CDR3 spans 16 residues. CDR1 SGHDN and CDR2 FVKESK come from the germline V gene. J lost 2 bases, V lost 0 bases, and 3 bases had no gene match. CDR3 sequence: CASSQELAGHTDTQYF. CDR3 in DNA: TGTGCCAGCAGCCAAGAACTAGCGGGCCACACAGATACGCAGTATTTT. Full variable domain (rest looked up from reference TRBV14 and TRBJ2-3): EAGVTQFPSHSVIEKGQTVTLRCDPISGHDNLYWYRRVMGKEIKFLLHFVKESKQDESGMPNNRFLAERTGGTYSTLKVQPAELEDSGVYFCASSQELAGHTDTQYFGPGTRLTVL.

This chain uses TRBV29-1 with TRBJ2-3, with 8 bases matching TRBD1. The CDR3 contains 13 residues. Trimming took 6 bases from V and 3 from J; bases not matched to a gene: 5. CDR1 and CDR2 (germline): SQVTM, ANQGSEA. The CDR3 loop reads CSVYRGETDTQYF. DNA of the CDR3: TGCAGCGTCTACAGGGGGGAGACAGATACGCAGTATTTT.

CDR3 protein: CASSERVGGSPLHF. CDR3 DNA sequence: TGTGCCAGCAGTGAACGTGTTGGAGGGTCACCCCTCCACTTT. The rearrangement uses TRBV2 and TRBJ1-6; no firm D call. The V gene lost 2 bases and the J gene lost 10 bases, with 12 bases spanning the gap. The CDR3 totals 14 residues. Germline-derived CDR1 and CDR2 are SNHLY and FYNNEI.

V is TRBV15 and J is TRBJ1-5; D perhaps matches TRBD1 (6 bases). The V gene's germline CDR1 is LNHNV and CDR2 YYDKDF (reference sequence). This CDR3 contains 14 residues. The germline V and J ends were trimmed by 2 bases and 6 bases, with 11 bases remaining between them. CDR3 sequence: CATSRQQGFQPQHF. As DNA, the CDR3 is TGTGCCACCAGCAGACAACAGGGCTTTCAGCCCCAGCATTTT.

The chain joins TRBV5-1 to TRBJ1-1; possible D gene TRBD1, 5 bases. The V end was cut by 6 bases, the J end by 1 base, with 13 bases between. The CDR3 length is 14 residues. The V gene's germline CDR1 is SGHRS and CDR2 YFSETQ. The CDR3 DNA reads as TGCGCCAGCACCCCTGGACACGGGAACACTGAAGCTTTCTTT. Protein product: CASTPGHGNTEAFF.

Only a few counts were recorded for this clone. This chain connects TRBV5-6 to TRBJ2-7; the D gene is possibly TRBD2 (5 bases). CDR1 and CDR2 (germline): SGHDT, YYEEEE. Trimming removed 1 base at V and 3 bases at J, with 8 bases between. This CDR3 is built from 13 residues. CDR3: CASSLRGIYEQYF. The CDR3 DNA reads as TGTGCCAGCAGCTTGCGGGGTATCTACGAGCAGTACTTC.